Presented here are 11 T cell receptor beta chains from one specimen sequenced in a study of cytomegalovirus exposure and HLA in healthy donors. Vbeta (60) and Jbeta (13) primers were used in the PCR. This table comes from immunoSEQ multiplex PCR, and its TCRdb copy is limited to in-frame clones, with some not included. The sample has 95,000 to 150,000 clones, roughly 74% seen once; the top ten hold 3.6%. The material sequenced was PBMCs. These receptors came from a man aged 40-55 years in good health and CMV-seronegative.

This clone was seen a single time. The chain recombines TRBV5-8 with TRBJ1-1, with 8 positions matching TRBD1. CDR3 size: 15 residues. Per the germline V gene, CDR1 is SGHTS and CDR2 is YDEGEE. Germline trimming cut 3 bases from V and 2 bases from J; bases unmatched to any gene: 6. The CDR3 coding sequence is TGTGCCAGCAGCTGGGGGACAGGCGGAAACACTGAAGCTTTCTTT. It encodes CASSWGTGGNTEAFF. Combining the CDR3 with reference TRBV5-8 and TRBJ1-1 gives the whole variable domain EAGVTQSPTHLIKTRGQQATLRCSPISGHTSVYWYQQALGLGLQFLLWYDEGEERNRGNFPPRFSGRQFPNYSSELNVNALELEDSALYLCASSWGTGGNTEAFFGQGTRLTVV.

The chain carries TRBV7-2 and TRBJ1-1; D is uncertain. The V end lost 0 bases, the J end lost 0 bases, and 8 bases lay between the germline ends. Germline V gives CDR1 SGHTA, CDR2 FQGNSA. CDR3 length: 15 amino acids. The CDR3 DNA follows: TGTGCCAGCAGCTTAGCAATCAACATGAACACTGAAGCTTTCTTT. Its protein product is CASSLAINMNTEAFF.

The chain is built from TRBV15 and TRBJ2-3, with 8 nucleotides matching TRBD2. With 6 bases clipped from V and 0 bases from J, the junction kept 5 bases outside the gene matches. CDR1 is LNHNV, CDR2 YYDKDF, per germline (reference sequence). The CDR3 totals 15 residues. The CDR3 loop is CATSREGKSTDTQYF. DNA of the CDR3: TGTGCCACCAGTCGGGAGGGTAAAAGCACAGATACGCAGTATTTT.

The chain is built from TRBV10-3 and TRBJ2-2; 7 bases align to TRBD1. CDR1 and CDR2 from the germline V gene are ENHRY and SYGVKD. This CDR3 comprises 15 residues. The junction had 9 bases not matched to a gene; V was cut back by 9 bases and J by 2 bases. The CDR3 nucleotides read TGTGCCATAAATGACAGGGACCTAAACACCGGGGAGCTGTTTTTT. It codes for CAINDRDLNTGELFF.

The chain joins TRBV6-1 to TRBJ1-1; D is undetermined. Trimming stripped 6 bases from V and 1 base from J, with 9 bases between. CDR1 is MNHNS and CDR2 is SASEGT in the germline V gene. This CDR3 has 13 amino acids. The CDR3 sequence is CASSLRQNTEAFF. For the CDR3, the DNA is TGTGCCAGCAGCCTACGACAGAACACTGAAGCTTTCTTT.

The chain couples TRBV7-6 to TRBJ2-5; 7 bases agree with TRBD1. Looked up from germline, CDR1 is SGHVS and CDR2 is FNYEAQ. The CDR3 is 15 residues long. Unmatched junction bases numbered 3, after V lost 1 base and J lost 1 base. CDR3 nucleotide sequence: TGTGCCAGCAGCTTAGGGGGACAGACCCAAGAGACCCAGTACTTC. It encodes CASSLGGQTQETQYF.

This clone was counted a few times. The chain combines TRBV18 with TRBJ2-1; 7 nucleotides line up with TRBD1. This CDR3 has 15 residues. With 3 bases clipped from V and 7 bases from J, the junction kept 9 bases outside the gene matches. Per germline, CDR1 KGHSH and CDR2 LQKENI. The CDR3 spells CASSPETGSKNEQFF. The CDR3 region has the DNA TGTGCCAGCTCACCGGAGACAGGGTCCAAGAATGAGCAGTTCTTC. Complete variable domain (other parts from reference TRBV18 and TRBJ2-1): NAGVMQNPRHLVRRRGQEARLRCSPMKGHSHVYWYRQLPEEGLKFMVYLQKENIIDESGMPKERFSAEFPKEGPSILRIQQVVRGDSAAYFCASSPETGSKNEQFFGPGTRLTVL.

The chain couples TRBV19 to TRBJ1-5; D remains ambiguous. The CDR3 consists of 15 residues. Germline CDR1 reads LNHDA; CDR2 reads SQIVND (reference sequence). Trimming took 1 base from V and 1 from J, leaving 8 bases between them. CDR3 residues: CASSIGGRSNQPQHF. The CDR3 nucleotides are TGTGCCAGTAGTATAGGTGGGCGCAGCAATCAGCCCCAGCATTTT.

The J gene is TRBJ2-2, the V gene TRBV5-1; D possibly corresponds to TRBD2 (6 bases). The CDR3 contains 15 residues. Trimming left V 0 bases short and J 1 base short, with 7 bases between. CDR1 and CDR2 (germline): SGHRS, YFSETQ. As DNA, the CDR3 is TGCGCCAGCAGCTTGGACGGGGGGAACACCGGGGAGCTGTTTTTT. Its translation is CASSLDGGNTGELFF.

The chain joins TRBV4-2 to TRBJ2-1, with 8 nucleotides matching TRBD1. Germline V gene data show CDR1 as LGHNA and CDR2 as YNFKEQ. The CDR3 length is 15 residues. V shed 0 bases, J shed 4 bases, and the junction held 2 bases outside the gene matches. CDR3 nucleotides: TGTGCCAGCAGCCAAGAAACAGGGGGGTACAATGAGCAGTTCTTC. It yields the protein CASSQETGGYNEQFF.

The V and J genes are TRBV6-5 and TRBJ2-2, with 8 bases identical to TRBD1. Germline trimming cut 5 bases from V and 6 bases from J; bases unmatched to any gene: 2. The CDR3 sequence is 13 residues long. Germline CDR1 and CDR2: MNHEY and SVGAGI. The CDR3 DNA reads TGTGCCAGCAGTCAACAGGGGGCCGGGGAGCTGTTTTTT. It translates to CASSQQGAGELFF.